These T cell receptor beta chains were read from a single sample in a study of blood T cell repertoires in COVID-19. Sequencing used immunoSEQ multiplex PCR; TCRdb keeps in-frame clones, though not all of them. The data show about 90,000 clones, around 93% seen once. The source material was peripheral blood. The receptors were gathered from a human donor with active COVID-19. The donor label of this sample is uncertain. The CDR3 runs from the conserved cysteine through the conserved F or W. D genes are given only for firm matches. Size tells how often a clone was seen (once, few, many) or the class of an expanded clone, and some rows leave it out.

clone size	V gene	J gene	D gene	CDR3 DNA	CDR3 protein
NA	TRBV20-1	TRBJ2-3	NA	TGCAGTGCTAGTCGAGATACGCAGTATTTT	CSASRDTQYF
NA	TRBV3-1/TRBV3-2	TRBJ1-4	TRBD1	TGTGCCAGCAGCCAAGTGACAGGGGGAGAACTGTTTTTT	CASSQVTGGELFF
NA	TRBV12-3/TRBV12-4	TRBJ2-7	NA	TGTGCCAGCAGTTTCGGGAGCTACGAGCAGTACTTC	CASSFGSYEQYF
NA	TRBV4-1	TRBJ1-6	NA	TGCGCCAGCAGCCAAGTTGGGGCAGATAATTCACCCCTCCACTTT	CASSQVGADNSPLHF
once	TRBV18	TRBJ1-1	TRBD1	TGTGCCAGCTCAACACACAGGGGGCTGAGGACTGAAGCTTTCTTT	CASSTHRGLRTEAFF
NA	TRBV2	TRBJ1-1	TRBD1	TGTGCCGTCCGGGACAGCGGGAACACTGAAGCTTTCTTT	CAVRDSGNTEAFF
NA	TRBV27	TRBJ2-7	TRBD1	TGTGCCAGCAGTTCACTACAGGGGGAGGACTACGAGCAGTACTTC	CASSSLQGEDYEQYF
NA	TRBV7-3	TRBJ2-2	NA	TGTGCCAGCAGCTTAACTGCTCGGGGGGCTGCGAACACCGGGGAGCTGTTTTTT	CASSLTARGAANTGELFF
NA	TRBV6-6	TRBJ2-1	TRBD1	TGTGCCAGCAGTTTATCCGACAGGGACAATGAGCAGTTCTTC	CASSLSDRDNEQFF
once	TRBV5-1	TRBJ2-1	NA	TGCGCCAGCAGCTTGGTGCGACAGGCGTACAATGAGCAGTTCTTC	CASSLVRQAYNEQFF
NA	TRBV5-1	TRBJ1-3	NA	TGCGCCAGCAGCTTAGTGACTGGCGACTCTGGAAACACCATATATTTT	CASSLVTGDSGNTIYF
NA	TRBV2	TRBJ2-2	NA	TGTGCCAGCAGCCAGGGCTACACCGGGGAGCTGTTTTTT	CASSQGYTGELFF
NA	TRBV9	TRBJ2-3	NA	TGTGCCAGCAGCGTAGGATTGACGGGCAGGGGCACAGATACGCAGTATTTT	CASSVGLTGRGTDTQYF
NA	TRBV5-1	TRBJ1-4	NA	TGCGCCAGCAGCTCGGCCAAGGGAGGTGCAACTAATGAAAAACTGTTTTTT	CASSSAKGGATNEKLFF
NA	TRBV18	TRBJ2-5	NA	TGTGCCAGCTCACCAACATATGAGCAGGGTAGAGAGACCCAGTACTTC	CASSPTYEQGRETQYF
NA	TRBV29-1	TRBJ1-4	NA	TGCAGCGCCCGGGAACCCTTATATGAAAAACTGTTTTTT	CSAREPLYEKLFF
few	TRBV4-2	TRBJ2-7	NA	TGTGCCAGCAGCCAAGATCGCCTGGCCCCCTACGAGCAGTACTTC	CASSQDRLAPYEQYF
once	TRBV7-3	TRBJ2-3	TRBD2	TGTGCCAGCAGCCCTCGGGAGGGGACAGATACGCAGTATTTT	CASSPREGTDTQYF
NA	TRBV6-5	TRBJ2-1	TRBD2	TGTGCCAGCAGCGGACTAGCGGGGGGGGACAATGAGCAGTTCTTC	CASSGLAGGDNEQFF
once	TRBV18	TRBJ2-3	TRBD2	TGTGCCAGCTCACCACCGAAGATTTGGACTAGCGAGGGCGATACGCAGTATTTT	CASSPPKIWTSEGDTQYF
once	TRBV12-3/TRBV12-4	TRBJ1-2	NA	TGTGCCAGCAGTCCCTCGGACTATGGCTACACCTTC	CASSPSDYGYTF
NA	TRBV5-4	TRBJ2-1	NA	TGTGCCAGCAGCCTCCCCGCGCCGGGACTTCTGGCTCGTGAGCAGTTCTTC	CASSLPAPGLLAREQFF
NA	TRBV28	TRBJ2-7	TRBD2	TGTGCCAGCAGTTTAGTGGGGTGGCGGGGGGAGATCTCCTACGAGCAGTACTTC	CASSLVGWRGEISYEQYF
NA	TRBV7-2	TRBJ2-7	TRBD1	TGTGCCAGCAGCAGACGGACAGGGGGGAGGGCCTCCTACGAGCAGTACTTC	CASSRRTGGRASYEQYF
NA	TRBV5-8	TRBJ2-1	NA	TGTGCCAGCAGCTTCCTTCAGGTTCCCTACAATGAGCAGTTCTTC	CASSFLQVPYNEQFF
NA	TRBV28	TRBJ1-4	TRBD1	TGTGCCAGCAGTTTAGTCAGGGGGGAAAAACTGTTTTTT	CASSLVRGEKLFF
NA	TRBV7-9	TRBJ2-7	NA	TGTGCCAGCAGTCTTCGAGAGGGCGAGCAGTACTTC	CASSLREGEQYF
NA	TRBV28	TRBJ1-3	TRBD1	TGTGCCAGCAGTCCAGGACAGGGGGGAAACACCATATATTTT	CASSPGQGGNTIYF
NA	TRBV9	TRBJ1-2	NA	TGTGCCAGCAGCATAAACAGTTTGCCGGAAGGCTACACCTTC	CASSINSLPEGYTF
NA	TRBV25-1	TRBJ1-1	NA	TGTGCCAGCAGTGAACTAACAGGGAAAGCTTTCTTT	CASSELTGKAFF
NA	TRBV7-9	TRBJ1-1	NA	TGTGCCAGCACCCCGCGGGGGGCGGGCACTGAAGCTTTCTTT	CASTPRGAGTEAFF
few	TRBV4-1	TRBJ2-7	NA	TGCGCCAGCAGCCAAGACGCGGGCGGGACTCCCTACGAGCAGTACTTC	CASSQDAGGTPYEQYF
once	TRBV5-1	TRBJ2-5	NA	TGCGCCAGCAGCTTGGCGGAGGGGCTGGGAGAGACCCAGTACTTC	CASSLAEGLGETQYF
once	TRBV6-6	TRBJ1-2	TRBD1	TGTGCCAGCAGTCGTCCGGGACAGGGGGCGTATGGCTACACCTTC	CASSRPGQGAYGYTF
NA	TRBV7-9	TRBJ2-6	TRBD1	TGTGCCAGCAGCAGCTTTCGGACAGGGACCTCTGGGGCCAACGTCCTGACTTTC	CASSSFRTGTSGANVLTF
NA	TRBV5-1	TRBJ2-5	NA	TGCGCCAGCAGCCCGAGGGGAGAGGGGGTATTAGAGACCCAGTACTTC	CASSPRGEGVLETQYF
NA	TRBV19	TRBJ1-1	NA	TGTGCCAGTAGTATCTTGGCAGGGAACACTGAAGCTTTCTTT	CASSILAGNTEAFF
NA	TRBV13	TRBJ2-1	TRBD2	TGTGCCAGCAGCCCCTCCGGACTAGCGTCCCATGAGCAGTTCTTC	CASSPSGLASHEQFF
NA	TRBV19	TRBJ1-1	NA	TGTGCCAGTAGTATAAGACAAAACACTGAAGCTTTCTTT	CASSIRQNTEAFF
NA	TRBV2	TRBJ1-5	TRBD1	TGTGCCAGCAGTGGTATGACAGGGGTAGGGCAGCCCCAGCATTTT	CASSGMTGVGQPQHF
NA	TRBV6-1	TRBJ2-7	TRBD1	TGTGCCAGCAGTGAGACAGGGCGGATGAGGGAGCAGTACTTC	CASSETGRMREQYF
NA	TRBV6-5	TRBJ1-4	NA	TGTGCCAGCAGTTACCTCAATGAAAAACTGTTTTTT	CASSYLNEKLFF
NA	TRBV2	TRBJ2-2	TRBD1	TGTGCCAGCAGTGTGTTAGGGGGCGCCGGGGAGCTGTTTTTT	CASSVLGGAGELFF
NA	TRBV4-2	TRBJ1-2	TRBD1	TGTGCCAGCAGCCAAGATGTGGGACAGACTTATGGCTACACCTTC	CASSQDVGQTYGYTF
NA	TRBV11-1	TRBJ2-7	TRBD1	TGTGCCAGCAGCGAACCGGGACAGATCTACGAGCAGTACTTC	CASSEPGQIYEQYF
NA	TRBV7-3	TRBJ2-2	TRBD1	TGTGCCAGCAGCTCCGGGACAGGGTACACCGGGGAGCTGTTTTTT	CASSSGTGYTGELFF
NA	TRBV5-1	TRBJ2-5	TRBD1	TGCGCCAGCAGCTTGGTGATCAGGGGGGAGACCCAGTACTTC	CASSLVIRGETQYF
NA	TRBV14	TRBJ2-1	NA	TGTGCCAGCAGCCCAAGGGGGGGGGCTAAGCAGTTCTTC	CASSPRGGAKQFF
NA	TRBV6-5	TRBJ2-3	TRBD2	TGTGCCAGCAGTCCCTTAGCGGGAAGCACAGATACGCAGTATTTT	CASSPLAGSTDTQYF
NA	TRBV4-3	TRBJ2-3	TRBD2	TGCGCCAGCAGCCAAGCGAAGAGGGGAGGGAATACGCAGTATTTT	CASSQAKRGGNTQYF
NA	TRBV9	TRBJ2-2	NA	TGTGCCAGCAGCGCGGAGGGGGAGCTGTTTTTT	CASSAEGELFF
NA	TRBV12-3/TRBV12-4	TRBJ2-1	NA	TGTGCCAGCATTACTACATTGGGGGGTGAGCAGTTCTTC	CASITTLGGEQFF
NA	TRBV28	TRBJ2-7	TRBD2	TGTGCCAGCAGAGGAAGCGGGGGGCCTTCCTACGAGCAGTACTTC	CASRGSGGPSYEQYF
few	TRBV18	TRBJ1-5	TRBD1	TGTGCCAGCTCACGGGCACAGGGGGCGAGAAGCAATCAGCCCCAGCATTTT	CASSRAQGARSNQPQHF
NA	TRBV7-9	TRBJ1-2	NA	TGTGCCAGCAGCCAGACAGGACCCTATGGCTACACCTTC	CASSQTGPYGYTF